Each of the 28 T cell receptor beta chains below was sequenced from the same sample in a study of blood T cell repertoires in COVID-19. The table came from immunoSEQ multiplex PCR; TCRdb's copy has only in-frame clones and leaves some out. Found here are 95,000 to 150,000 clones, less than 90% of them singletons; the top ten hold approximately 11%. The specimen sequenced was peripheral blood. These TCRs come from a man older than 75 with acute or convalescent COVID-19.

Only a few counts were recorded for this clone. The chain links TRBV6-5 to TRBJ1-6, with D possibly matching TRBD1 (5 bases). CDR3 length equals 15 residues. V was trimmed by 5 bases and J by 6 bases, leaving 14 bases between them. Germline V lookup: CDR1 MNHEY, CDR2 SVGAGI. This chain's CDR3 is CASSRPEGLNSPLHF. For the CDR3, the DNA is TGTGCCAGCAGTAGGCCGGAGGGGCTTAATTCACCCCTCCACTTT.

CDR3 sequence (DNA): TGTGCCAGCCGAGCCGGGAACACCTACGAGCAGTACTTC. Translated: CASRAGNTYEQYF. The chain is built from TRBV27 and TRBJ2-7; D might be TRBD2 (5 bases). With 8 bases removed from V and 2 bases from J, the gap between germline ends came to 13 bases. From germline, CDR1 is MNHEY and CDR2 SMNVEV (reference sequence). CDR3 size: 13 residues.

The chain recombines TRBV18 with TRBJ1-2, with 7 bases aligning to TRBD1. Germline CDR1 reads KGHSH; CDR2 reads LQKENI. The V segment lost 2 bases and the J segment 4 bases; nucleotides outside the gene matches: 4. This CDR3 is built from 14 residues. The chain's CDR3 is CASSPGQGVYGYTF. CDR3 nucleotides: TGTGCCAGCTCACCAGGGCAGGGGGTCTATGGCTACACCTTC.

J is TRBJ1-6 and V is TRBV6-5, with 7 bases that match TRBD1. Unmatched junction bases numbered 6, after V lost 4 bases and J lost 6 bases. This CDR3 spans 15 amino acids. Per germline, CDR1 MNHEY and CDR2 SVGAGI. The DNA for the CDR3 is TGTGCCAGCAGTTTCTTGGACAGGTTTAATTCACCCCTCCACTTT. Translated, it gives CASSFLDRFNSPLHF.

The gene calls are TRBV6-5 and TRBJ1-5; TRBD1 matches at 8 bases. V was pared by 8 bases and J by 7 bases, with 4 bases of the junction left unmatched. Germline-derived CDR1 and CDR2 are MNHEY and SVGAGI. CDR3 size: 12 residues. CDR3 in DNA: TGTGCCAGCGGACAGGGTCTACAGCCCCAGCATTTT. This codes for CASGQGLQPQHF.

The V and J genes are TRBV5-1 and TRBJ1-5; D is ambiguous. Trimming left V 6 bases short and J 7 bases short, with 23 bases between. The length of the CDR3 is 16 residues. From germline, CDR1 is SGHRS and CDR2 YFSETQ. CDR3 region: CASTSPWAEGGQPQHF. The CDR3 bases are TGCGCCAGCACCAGTCCTTGGGCAGAGGGAGGACAGCCCCAGCATTTT.

J is TRBJ2-1 and V is TRBV5-1, with 9 bases lining up with TRBD1. The germline V gene has CDR1 SGHRS and CDR2 YFSETQ. V lost 4 bases to trimming and J lost 3 bases; unmatched junction nucleotides: 5. This CDR3 spans 15 amino acids. For the CDR3, the DNA is TGCGCCAGCAGCGGAGGGGGACAGGGCTACAATGAGCAGTTCTTC. Protein product: CASSGGGQGYNEQFF.

The V and J genes are TRBV5-1 and TRBJ2-7, with 8 bases that match TRBD1. J gave up 0 bases and V 4 bases, and 9 bases lay outside the gene matches. This CDR3 comprises 16 residues. CDR1 is SGHRS, CDR2 YFSETQ, per germline. In nucleotides, the CDR3 is TGCGCCAGCAGCCTTCTTGGGACAGGAGACTCCTACGAGCAGTACTTC. Translated: CASSLLGTGDSYEQYF. Full variable domain (remainder filled in from reference TRBV5-1 and TRBJ2-7): KAGVTQTPRYLIKTRGQQVTLSCSPISGHRSVSWYQQTPGQGLQFLFEYFSETQRNKGNFPGRFSGRQFSNSRSEMNVSTLELGDSALYLCASSLLGTGDSYEQYFGPGTRLTVT.

The gene calls are TRBV28 and TRBJ1-1, with D possibly TRBD1 on 6 matching bases. Germline lookup yields CDR1 MDHEN and CDR2 SYDVKM. This CDR3 comprises 15 residues. V lost 6 bases, J lost 1 base, and 15 bases lay in between. The CDR3 here is CASRYPGAGNTEAFF. DNA for the CDR3: TGTGCCAGCAGGTACCCAGGGGCGGGGAACACTGAAGCTTTCTTT.

The chain employs TRBV5-6 and TRBJ1-1; no reliable D call. Trimming shortened V by 1 base and J by 0 bases, and 7 bases separated the two germline ends. This CDR3 comprises 14 residues. From germline, CDR1 is SGHDT and CDR2 YYEEEE. The chain's CDR3 is CASSLNTMNTEAFF. The CDR3 nucleotides are TGTGCCAGCAGCTTGAATACAATGAACACTGAAGCTTTCTTT.

The chain employs TRBV7-9 and TRBJ2-1; 8 bases fit TRBD1. Per germline, CDR1 SEHNR and CDR2 FQNEAQ (reference sequence). The CDR3 has 14 residues. With 9 bases clipped from V and 3 bases from J, the junction kept 7 bases outside the gene matches. The CDR3 DNA reads TGTGCCAGTTCCTACGGGACAGGCTACAATGAGCAGTTCTTC. It specifies CASSYGTGYNEQFF.

This rearrangement joins TRBV7-9 to TRBJ1-1; a weak D match, TRBD1 (6 bases). The CDR3 length is 14 residues. V dropped 5 bases and J dropped 1 base, with 11 bases sitting between them. Germline-derived CDR1 and CDR2 are SEHNR and FQNEAQ (reference sequence). The CDR3 loop is CASSQQGKNTEAFF. The CDR3 DNA sequence: TGTGCCAGCAGCCAACAGGGCAAGAACACTGAAGCTTTCTTT.

V gene TRBV7-3 combines with J gene TRBJ2-3; 12 bases match TRBD2. CDR3 length: 15 amino acids. V lost 3 bases, J lost 3 bases, and 1 base stayed unmatched. Germline assignment: CDR1 SGHTA and CDR2 FQGTGA. DNA of the CDR3: TGTGCCAGCAGCTTCACTAGCGGGAGGACAGATACGCAGTATTTT. The encoded protein is CASSFTSGRTDTQYF.

The chain uses TRBV3-1 (or the pseudogene TRBV3-2) and TRBJ2-1; TRBD2 agrees at 7 bases. From germline, CDR1 is LGHDT and CDR2 YNNKEL (reference sequence). This CDR3 region has 14 residues. V shed 7 bases, J shed 3 bases, and the junction held 6 bases outside the gene matches. CDR3 in DNA: TGTGCCAGCACCCGGGACTACTTCTACAATGAGCAGTTCTTC. The encoded protein is CASTRDYFYNEQFF.

The CDR3 DNA sequence: TGTGCCAGCTCACCGATAAGCGGGAGTACCGGGGAGCTGTTTTTT. Translated, it gives CASSPISGSTGELFF. V is TRBV18 and J is TRBJ2-2; 8 bases align to TRBD2. The CDR3 contains 15 residues. Germline V gene lookup returns CDR1 KGHSH and CDR2 LQKENI. The V gene end was trimmed by 3 bases and the J gene end by 5 bases; junction bases not matched to a gene: 5.

The chain recombines TRBV5-4 with TRBJ1-2; tentatively, D is TRBD1 (6 bases). CDR3 length: 15 residues. Germline V CDR1 and CDR2: SGHNT, YYREEE (reference sequence). V gave up 4 bases and J gave up 2 bases, with 15 bases separating them. The CDR3: CASSHARGMNYGYTF. CDR3 coding DNA: TGTGCCAGCAGCCATGCAAGGGGGATGAACTATGGCTACACCTTC.

The chain recombines TRBV7-3 with TRBJ2-5; maybe TRBD2 (6 bases). Trimming cost V 5 bases and J 8 bases, with 15 bases left between them. CDR1 and CDR2 (germline): SGHTA, FQGTGA. The CDR3 sequence is 13 residues long. Here the CDR3 reads CASSPQEGRTQYF. CDR3 bases: TGTGCCAGCAGCCCCCAGGAGGGGAGAACCCAGTACTTC.

This chain uses TRBV5-1 with TRBJ2-3, with TRBD1 identical over 8 bases. Trimming took 3 bases from V and 3 from J; bases not matched to a gene: 3. CDR3 length equals 14 residues. Germline V gives CDR1 SGHRS, CDR2 YFSETQ. The CDR3 DNA reads as TGCGCCAGCAGCTCCCAGGGGGCTACAGATACGCAGTATTTT. It specifies CASSSQGATDTQYF.

The rearrangement uses TRBV19 and TRBJ1-1, with D uncertain. Per the germline V gene, CDR1 is LNHDA and CDR2 is SQIVND (reference sequence). The CDR3 contains 14 residues. V lost 3 bases and J lost 4, with 12 bases in between. The CDR3 DNA follows: TGTGCCAGTAGTATTGGGCCTGCGGGCACTGAAGCTTTCTTT. It encodes CASSIGPAGTEAFF.

This clone was observed once. This chain joins TRBV4-3 and TRBJ1-1, with 9 bases lining up with TRBD1. Germline V gene data show CDR1 as LGHNA and CDR2 as YSLEER. With 4 bases clipped from V and 3 bases from J, the junction kept 9 bases outside the gene matches. This CDR3 has 16 amino acids. CDR3 in amino acids: CASSPGQGKGDTEAFF. DNA of the CDR3: TGCGCCAGCAGCCCGGGACAGGGTAAGGGTGACACTGAAGCTTTCTTT.

V and J are TRBV2 and TRBJ2-3; D might be TRBD1 (6 bases). Trimming left V 11 bases short and J 1 base short, with 13 bases between. Germline values: CDR1 SNHLY, CDR2 FYNNEI. The CDR3 totals 13 residues. CDR3 nucleotides: TGTGCCGGACAATACAGGGGCACAGATACGCAGTATTTT. Protein sequence: CAGQYRGTDTQYF.

Within the sample, this clone is medium-sized. The chain joins TRBV19 to TRBJ1-1, with D unresolved. The CDR3 has 16 amino acids. The germline V gene encodes CDR1 LNHDA and CDR2 SQIVND (reference sequence). The germline V and J ends were trimmed by 3 bases and 4 bases, with 18 bases remaining between them. The CDR3 coding sequence is TGTGCCAGTAGTATCTACGTAATCACCCGAGGCACTGAAGCTTTCTTT. Encoded protein: CASSIYVITRGTEAFF.

V and J are TRBV24-1 and TRBJ2-1; the match to TRBD1 covers 11 bases. V lost 9 bases, J lost 6 bases, and 9 bases stayed unmatched. The CDR3 is 15 residues long. The V gene's germline CDR1 is KGHDR and CDR2 SFDVKD. CDR3 protein: CATCSSGTGGNEQFF. CDR3 nucleotide sequence: TGTGCCACCTGCTCTTCCGGGACAGGGGGCAATGAGCAGTTCTTC.

The chain links TRBV6-5 to TRBJ2-2, with D possibly being TRBD1 (6 bases). V lost 6 bases and J lost 4, with 6 bases in between. The germline CDR1 and CDR2 sequences are MNHEY and SVGAGI. This CDR3 comprises 12 residues. Here the CDR3 reads CASSRGTGELFF. The DNA of the CDR3 is TGTGCCAGCAGCAGGGGCACCGGGGAGCTGTTTTTT.

The rearrangement links TRBV5-6 to TRBJ1-1, with D tentatively TRBD1 (5 bases). Per the germline V gene, CDR1 is SGHDT and CDR2 is YYEEEE. The V end lost 3 bases, the J end lost 0 bases, and 9 bases lay between the germline ends. The CDR3 length is 14 residues. The CDR3 coding sequence is TGTGCCAGCAGCTCTGCCAGGGTGAACACTGAAGCTTTCTTT. It is translated as CASSSARVNTEAFF.

The rearrangement joins TRBV12-5 to TRBJ1-4; a weak D match, TRBD1 (5 bases). The V end was cut by 6 bases, the J end by 4 bases, with 15 bases between. This CDR3 is built from 15 residues. CDR1 LGHNT and CDR2 FRNRAP come from the germline V gene. CDR3 sequence (DNA): TGTGCTAGTGGCCCCGACGGCGGGGGTAATGAAAAACTGTTTTTT. Its protein product is CASGPDGGGNEKLFF.

This clone qualifies as large. The chain carries TRBV14 and TRBJ2-2; D is uncertain. V gave up 4 bases and J gave up 5 bases, with 8 bases separating them. Germline V gives CDR1 SGHDN, CDR2 FVKESK. This CDR3 comprises 13 residues. The CDR3 loop is CASSPPGTGELFF. The CDR3 DNA follows: TGTGCCAGCAGCCCACCCGGGACCGGGGAGCTGTTTTTT.

The rearrangement links TRBV2 to TRBJ2-7; 14 bases agree with TRBD2. This CDR3 is built from 15 residues. Trimming removed 6 bases from V and 6 bases from J; junction bases left unmatched: 7. The V gene's germline CDR1 is SNHLY and CDR2 FYNNEI. CDR3 sequence (DNA): TGTGCCAGCAGCCAGACTAGCGGGGGGGCCTCCGAGCAGTACTTC. As protein: CASSQTSGGASEQYF.